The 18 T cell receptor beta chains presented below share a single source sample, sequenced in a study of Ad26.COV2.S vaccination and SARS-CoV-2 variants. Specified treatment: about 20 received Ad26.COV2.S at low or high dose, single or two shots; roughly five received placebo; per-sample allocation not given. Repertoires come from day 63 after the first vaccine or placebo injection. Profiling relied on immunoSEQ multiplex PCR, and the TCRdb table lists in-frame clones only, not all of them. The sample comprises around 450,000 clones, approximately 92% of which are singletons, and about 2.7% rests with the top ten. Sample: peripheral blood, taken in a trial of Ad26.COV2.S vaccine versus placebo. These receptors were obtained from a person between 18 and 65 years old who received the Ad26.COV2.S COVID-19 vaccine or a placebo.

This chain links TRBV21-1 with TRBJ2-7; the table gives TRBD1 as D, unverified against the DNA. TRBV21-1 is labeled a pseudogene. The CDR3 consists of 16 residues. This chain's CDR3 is CASSKSVDREAYEQYV. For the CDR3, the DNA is TGTGCCAGCAGCAAGTCGGTGGACAGGGAAGCCTACGAGCAGTACGTC.

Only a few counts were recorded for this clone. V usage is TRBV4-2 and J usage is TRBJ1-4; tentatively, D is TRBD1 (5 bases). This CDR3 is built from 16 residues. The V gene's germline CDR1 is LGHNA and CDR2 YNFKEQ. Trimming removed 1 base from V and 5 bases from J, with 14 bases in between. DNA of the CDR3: TGTGCCAGCAGCCAAGCCAACCGGCGGGGGAATGAAAAACTGTTTTTT. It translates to CASSQANRRGNEKLFF.

The CDR3 nucleotides read TGTGCCAGCAGCAAAGTAAGTAAGGCGGGACAGCAGAGCACAGATACGCAGTATTTT. Amino acids: CASSKVSKAGQQSTDTQYF. The V call is TRBV21-1, the J call TRBJ2-3; the D call in the table, TRBD1, was not verified against the DNA. TRBV21-1 is an annotated pseudogene. The CDR3 length is 19 residues.

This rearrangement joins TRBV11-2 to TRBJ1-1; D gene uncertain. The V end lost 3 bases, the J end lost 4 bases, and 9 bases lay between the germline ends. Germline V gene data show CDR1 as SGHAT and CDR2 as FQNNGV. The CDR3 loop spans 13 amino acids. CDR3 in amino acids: CASSFFRTTEAFF. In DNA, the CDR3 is TGTGCCAGCAGCTTTTTTAGGACCACTGAAGCTTTCTTT.

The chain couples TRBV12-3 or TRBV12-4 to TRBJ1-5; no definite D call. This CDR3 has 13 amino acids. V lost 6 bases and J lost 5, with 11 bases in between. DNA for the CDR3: TGTGCCAGCAGGAAGAGAGCTGATCAGCCCCAGCATTTT. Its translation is CASRKRADQPQHF.

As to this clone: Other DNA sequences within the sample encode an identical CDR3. This CDR3 reads CASSLVGETQYF. The CDR3, as DNA: TGTGCCAGCAGCTTAGTTGGAGAGACCCAGTACTTC. This chain connects TRBV7-9 to TRBJ2-5; the D is unclear. This CDR3 has 12 residues. V lost 1 base and J 4 bases, leaving 4 bases between the germline ends. The germline CDR1 and CDR2 sequences are SEHNR and FQNEAQ (reference sequence).

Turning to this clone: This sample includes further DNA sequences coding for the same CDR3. The CDR3 spells CASSLQETQYF. CDR3 DNA: TGTGCCAGCAGTTTACAAGAGACCCAGTACTTC. V is TRBV2 and J is TRBJ2-5; D is unclear. The CDR3 extends over 11 amino acids. CDR1 is SNHLY, CDR2 FYNNEI, per germline. Trimming stripped 5 bases from V and 2 bases from J, with 3 bases between.

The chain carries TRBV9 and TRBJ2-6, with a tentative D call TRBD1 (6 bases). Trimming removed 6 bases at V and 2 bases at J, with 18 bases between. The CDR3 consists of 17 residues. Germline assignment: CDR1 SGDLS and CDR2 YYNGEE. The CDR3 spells CASMQGLFSTGANVLTF. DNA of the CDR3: TGTGCCAGCATGCAGGGGCTATTTTCCACTGGGGCCAACGTCCTGACTTTC.

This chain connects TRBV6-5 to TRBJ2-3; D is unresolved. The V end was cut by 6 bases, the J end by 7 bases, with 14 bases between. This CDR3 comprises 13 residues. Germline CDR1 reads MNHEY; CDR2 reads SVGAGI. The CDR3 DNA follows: TGTGCCAGCAGCCGCTCCGGGTGGCATACGCAGTATTTT. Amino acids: CASSRSGWHTQYF.

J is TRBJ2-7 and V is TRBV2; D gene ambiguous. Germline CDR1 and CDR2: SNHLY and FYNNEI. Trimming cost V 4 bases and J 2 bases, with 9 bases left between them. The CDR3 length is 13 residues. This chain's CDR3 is CASSVQDAYEQYV. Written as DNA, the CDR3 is TGTGCCAGCAGTGTCCAGGACGCCTACGAGCAGTACGTC.

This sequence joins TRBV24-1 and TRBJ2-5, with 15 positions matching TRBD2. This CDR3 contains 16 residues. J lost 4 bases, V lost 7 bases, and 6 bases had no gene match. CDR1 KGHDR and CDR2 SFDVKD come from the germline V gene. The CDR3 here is CATSGLAGGPRETQYF. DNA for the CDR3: TGTGCCACCAGCGGACTAGCGGGAGGGCCTAGAGAGACCCAGTACTTC.

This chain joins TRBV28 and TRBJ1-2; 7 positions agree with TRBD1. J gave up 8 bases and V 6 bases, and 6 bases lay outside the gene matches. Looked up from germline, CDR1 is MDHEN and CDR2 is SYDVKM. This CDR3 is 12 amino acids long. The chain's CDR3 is CASRTGNRGYTF. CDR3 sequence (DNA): TGTGCCAGCAGGACAGGGAATAGAGGCTACACCTTC.

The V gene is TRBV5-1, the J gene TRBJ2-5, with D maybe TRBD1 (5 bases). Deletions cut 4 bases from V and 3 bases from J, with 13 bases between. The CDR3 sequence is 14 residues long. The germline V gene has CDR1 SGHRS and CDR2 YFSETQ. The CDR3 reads CASSPRGLEETQYF. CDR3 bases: TGCGCCAGCAGCCCTAGGGGATTAGAAGAGACCCAGTACTTC. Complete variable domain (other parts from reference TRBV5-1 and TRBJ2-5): KAGVTQTPRYLIKTRGQQVTLSCSPISGHRSVSWYQQTPGQGLQFLFEYFSETQRNKGNFPGRFSGRQFSNSRSEMNVSTLELGDSALYLCASSPRGLEETQYFGPGTRLLVL.

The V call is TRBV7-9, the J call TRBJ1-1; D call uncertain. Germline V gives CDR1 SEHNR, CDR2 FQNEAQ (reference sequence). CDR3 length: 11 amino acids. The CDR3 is CGGSPNTEAFF. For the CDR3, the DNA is TGTGGCGGCTCTCCGAACACTGAAGCTTTCTTT. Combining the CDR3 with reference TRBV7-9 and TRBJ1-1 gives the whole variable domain DTGVSQNPRHKITKRGQNVTFRCDPISEHNRLYWYRQTLGQGPEFLTYFQNEAQLEKSRLLSDRFSAERPKGSFSTLEIQRTEQGDSAMYLCGGSPNTEAFFGQGTRLTVV.

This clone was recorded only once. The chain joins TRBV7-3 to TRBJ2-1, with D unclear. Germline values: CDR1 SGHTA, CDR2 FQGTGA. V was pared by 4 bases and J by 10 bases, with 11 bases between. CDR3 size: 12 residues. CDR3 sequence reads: CASSSHRREQFF. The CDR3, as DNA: TGTGCCAGCAGCTCACACCGAAGGGAGCAGTTCTTC.

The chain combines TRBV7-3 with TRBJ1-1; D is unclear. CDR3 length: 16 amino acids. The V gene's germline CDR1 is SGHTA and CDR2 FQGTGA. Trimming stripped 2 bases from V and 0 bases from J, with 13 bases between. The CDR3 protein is CASSLDFRTMNTEAFF. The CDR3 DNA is TGTGCCAGCAGCTTAGACTTTAGAACCATGAACACTGAAGCTTTCTTT. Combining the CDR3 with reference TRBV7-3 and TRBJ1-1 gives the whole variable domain GAGVSQTPSNKVTEKGKYVELRCDPISGHTALYWYRQSLGQGPEFLIYFQGTGAADDSGLPNDRFFAVRPEGSVSTLKIQRTERGDSAVYLCASSLDFRTMNTEAFFGQGTRLTVV.

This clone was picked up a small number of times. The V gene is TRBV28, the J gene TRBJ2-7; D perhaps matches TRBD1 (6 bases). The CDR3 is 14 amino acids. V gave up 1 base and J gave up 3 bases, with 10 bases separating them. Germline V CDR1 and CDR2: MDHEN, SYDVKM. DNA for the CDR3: TGTGCCAGCAGTTTATCCGGGACAAACTACGAGCAGTACGTC. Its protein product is CASSLSGTNYEQYV.

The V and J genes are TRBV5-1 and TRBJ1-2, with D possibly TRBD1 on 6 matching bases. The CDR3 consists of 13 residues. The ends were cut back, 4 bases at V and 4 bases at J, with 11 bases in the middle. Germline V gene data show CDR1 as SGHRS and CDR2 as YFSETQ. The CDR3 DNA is TGCGCCAGCAGCAGTGGACAGAGCTATGGCTACACCTTC. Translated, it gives CASSSGQSYGYTF.